This TCR beta chain came from a study of blood T cell repertoires in COVID-19 (dated by TCRdb to the early 2020s). Background on the whole study: Collaborator samples came from the United States, Italy and Spain and covered acute and convalescent phases of COVID-19. The prospective study material was composed of cDNA or gDNA derived from T cells, B-cell-depleted T cells, or PBMCs. The dataset comprised deeply sampled blood TCRbeta repertoires from subjects exposed to, actively infected with, or recovered from COVID-19. A freely available public database, intended as a resource for researchers studying the immune response to SARS-CoV-2, is where the repertoires were released. Samples were obtained from the ongoing ImmuneRACE study (first 160 participants) and from over 1,000 subjects provided by 6 global collaborators. The sample metadata nearly always contained a de-identified subject ID, COVID-19 status, age in years and sex. Where available, HLA class I and class II types were taken from metadata supplied by the sample provider and were not determined by assay-based typing. Broader findings and caveats from the paper: How much clinical and demographic metadata was included differed by source and by participant, and the metadata was provided uncurated.

Relative to germline, V is 8 bases shorter and J is 8 bases shorter, with 24 bases between their ends. Spanning cysteine to phenylalanine, the CDR3 consists of 15 amino acids. CDR3 DNA only is kept here, 45 bases in frame from base 1. Reading the germline V gene (reference sequence) gives CDR1 LNHDA and CDR2 SQIVND. Turning to this clone: The antigen it recognizes is unknown. There are no base qualities to consult, and no much larger clone falls within one base.

TCRbeta CDR3 regions were amplified from genomic DNA by means of the immunoSEQ Assay, a bias-controlled multiplex PCR. In the original analysis: The number of nucleated cells in each sample was estimated by amplification of reference gene primers within the assay. To quantify the absolute abundance of each unique TCRbeta CDR3 rearrangement, sequence reads were collapsed and filtered. For each sample, productive Simpson clonality was calculated by taking the square root of Simpson's diversity index across productive rearrangements. Entries here come from immuneACCESS through TCRdb and include only in-frame sequences with V and J called. Some clones fail to appear in such tables; in the studies checked, an unresolved V gene covers under half of the shortfall, and the cause of the remainder is unknown. From that table come the V and J calls and clone size; the DNA was used to work out D and trimming. Recorded for this sample are 130,000 to 150,000 clones; 75% to 90% of them occurred a single time. Around 10% of the sample belongs to the ten largest clones.

In the prospective study, participants were roughly 18 to 90 years old, resided in 20 to 30 geographic areas of the United States, and were enrolled through a virtual design. To assign participants to cohorts, the prospective study relied on clinical history that participants themselves reported in a screening survey and a study questionnaire. ImmuneRACE Cohort 3 recovered participants were defined by two consecutive negative NP/OP PCR tests, healthcare professional clearance, or symptom resolution. Each participant in the prospective study had whole blood, serum and a nasopharyngeal or oropharyngeal swab collected by mobile phlebotomists. Over a roughly 2-month period, participants in the prospective study had the option of providing additional blood draws and questionnaires. Before DNA extraction, blood samples from the prospective study were shipped at room temperature or frozen.

Sequencing was performed on PBMCs or T cells enriched from blood (not recorded which). Rearrangement joined TRBV19 to TRBJ1-2; the D gene cannot be resolved reliably. The sequence came from a man aged 55-75 years who had recovered from COVID-19. The CDR3 region has the sequence CASVFSPGGLGGYTF. The DNA sequence follows: TGTGCCAGTGTCTTTTCCCCAGGAGGATTAGGAGGCTACACCTTC.